The 8 T cell receptor beta chains reported below all come from one sample, sequenced in a study of Ad26.COV2.S vaccination and SARS-CoV-2 variants. TCRdb keeps only in-frame clones here, not all; method: immunoSEQ multiplex PCR. The table shows 300,000 to 350,000 clones, with 85% to 90% occurring only once. Sample treatment: 15 to 20 received Ad26.COV2.S at low or high dose, single or two shots; about five received placebo; per-sample allocation not given. All samples were drawn on day 63, counting from the first vaccine or placebo injection. The sample here was peripheral blood, taken in a trial of Ad26.COV2.S vaccine versus placebo. These receptors were taken from a person between 18 and 59 years old who received the Ad26.COV2.S COVID-19 vaccine or a placebo.

This sequence joins TRBV4-1 and TRBJ2-1, with no clear D. This CDR3 is built from 15 residues. V was pared by 4 bases and J by 4 bases, with 14 bases between. The V gene's germline CDR1 is MGHRA and CDR2 YSYEKL. The CDR3, as DNA: TGCGCCAGCAGCCTAGTGGGGATGGGGTACAATGAGCAGTTCTTC. Protein sequence: CASSLVGMGYNEQFF.

This clone was seen a single time. The rearrangement links TRBV27 to TRBJ2-7; TRBD1 is a possible D gene (5 bases). V lost 2 bases, J lost 2 bases, and 13 bases lay in between. CDR3 length: 15 residues. CDR1 and CDR2 from the germline V gene are MNHEY and SMNVEV (reference sequence). The CDR3 protein is CASSLIRQKPYEQYF. The CDR3 nucleotides are TGTGCCAGCAGTTTAATTCGACAGAAACCCTACGAGCAGTACTTC.

The chain carries TRBV9 and TRBJ2-5, with D possibly being TRBD2 (5 bases). Trimming took 0 bases from V and 0 from J, leaving 15 bases between them. The CDR3 contains 17 residues. Germline CDR1 reads SGDLS; CDR2 reads YYNGEE. The CDR3 spells CASSVAPGDQYQETQYF. The CDR3 coding sequence is TGTGCCAGCAGCGTAGCTCCCGGGGATCAGTACCAAGAGACCCAGTACTTC.

The chain recombines TRBV19 with TRBJ1-4; D gene ambiguous. The CDR3 runs to 12 residues. Per germline, CDR1 LNHDA and CDR2 SQIVND (reference sequence). The V end was cut by 10 bases, the J end by 8 bases, with 14 bases between. DNA of the CDR3: TGTGCCACCCGGTCCCCGCGAGAAAAACTGTTTTTT. This translates into CATRSPREKLFF.

A few counts support this clone. This chain joins TRBV12-3 or TRBV12-4 and TRBJ1-2; 8 nucleotides match TRBD1. V trimming: 5 bases; J trimming: 8 bases; junction bases outside the gene matches: 7. The CDR3 runs to 13 residues. In DNA, the CDR3 is TGTGCCAGCAGTCCTCGGACAGGGTACGGCTACACCTTC. Translating gives CASSPRTGYGYTF.

The V and J genes are TRBV11-2 and TRBJ2-7, with 9 bases lining up with TRBD2. V lost 0 bases to trimming and J lost 0 bases; unmatched junction nucleotides: 0. Germline-derived CDR1 and CDR2 are SGHAT and FQNNGV. The CDR3 covers 15 residues. As DNA, the CDR3 is TGTGCCAGCAGCTTAGAGACTAGCGGCTCCTACGAGCAGTACTTC. Protein sequence: CASSLETSGSYEQYF.

The rearrangement links TRBV6-1 to TRBJ1-3; D is unclear. Germline lookup yields CDR1 MNHNS and CDR2 SASEGT. V lost 1 base and J lost 5, with 27 bases in between. The CDR3 spans 20 residues. As DNA, the CDR3 is TGTGCCAGCAGTGAAGGCCGACAAGCGCTGAATTGGAACAGTCGAAACACCATATATTTT. Its translation: CASSEGRQALNWNSRNTIYF.

The chain joins TRBV10-3 to TRBJ1-2; possibly TRBD1 for D (5 bases). The CDR3 consists of 13 residues. Germline V lookup: CDR1 ENHRY, CDR2 SYGVKD. Trimming took off 3 bases at V and 6 bases at J, with 11 bases between the two ends. For the CDR3, the DNA is TGTGCCATCAGTGAACGACAGAGAGATGGCTACACCTTC. Protein sequence: CAISERQRDGYTF.